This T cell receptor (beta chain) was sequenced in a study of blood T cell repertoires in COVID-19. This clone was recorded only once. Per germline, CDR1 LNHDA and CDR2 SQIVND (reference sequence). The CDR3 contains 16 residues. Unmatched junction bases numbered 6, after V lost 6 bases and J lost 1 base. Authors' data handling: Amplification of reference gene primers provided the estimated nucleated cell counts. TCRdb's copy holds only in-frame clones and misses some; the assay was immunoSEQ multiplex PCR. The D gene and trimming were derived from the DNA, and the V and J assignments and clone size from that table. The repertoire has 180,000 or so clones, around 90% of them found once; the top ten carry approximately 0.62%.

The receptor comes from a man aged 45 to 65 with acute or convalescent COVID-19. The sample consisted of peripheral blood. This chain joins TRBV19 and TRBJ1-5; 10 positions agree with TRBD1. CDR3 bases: TGTGCCAGTAGCCGAGGGACAGGGGTAAGCAATCAGCCCCAGCATTTT. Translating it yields CASSRGTGVSNQPQHF.